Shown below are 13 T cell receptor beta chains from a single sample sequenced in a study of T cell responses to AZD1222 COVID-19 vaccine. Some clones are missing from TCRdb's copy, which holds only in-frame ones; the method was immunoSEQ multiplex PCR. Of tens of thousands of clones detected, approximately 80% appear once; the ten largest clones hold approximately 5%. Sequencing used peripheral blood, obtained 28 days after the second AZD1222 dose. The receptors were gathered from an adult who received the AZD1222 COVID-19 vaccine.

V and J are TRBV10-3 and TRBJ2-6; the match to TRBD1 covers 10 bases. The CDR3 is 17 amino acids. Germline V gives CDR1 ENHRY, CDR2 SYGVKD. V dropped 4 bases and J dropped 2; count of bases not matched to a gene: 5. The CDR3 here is CAISGGQGVTGANVLTF. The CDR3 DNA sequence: TGTGCCATCAGTGGTGGACAGGGGGTAACTGGGGCCAACGTCCTGACTTTC.

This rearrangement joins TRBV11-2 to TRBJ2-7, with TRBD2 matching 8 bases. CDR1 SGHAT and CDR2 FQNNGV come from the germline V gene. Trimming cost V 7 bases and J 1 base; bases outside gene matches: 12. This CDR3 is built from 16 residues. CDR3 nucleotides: TGTGCCAGCACCGCCCCGGGGGGGGTTCGGTCCTACGAGCAGTACTTC. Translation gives CASTAPGGVRSYEQYF.

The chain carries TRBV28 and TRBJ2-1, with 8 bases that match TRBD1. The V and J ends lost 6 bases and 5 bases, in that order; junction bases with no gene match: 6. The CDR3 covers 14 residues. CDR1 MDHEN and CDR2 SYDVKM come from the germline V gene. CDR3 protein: CASRPGTGNNEQFF. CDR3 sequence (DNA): TGTGCCAGCAGACCCGGGACAGGAAACAATGAGCAGTTCTTC.

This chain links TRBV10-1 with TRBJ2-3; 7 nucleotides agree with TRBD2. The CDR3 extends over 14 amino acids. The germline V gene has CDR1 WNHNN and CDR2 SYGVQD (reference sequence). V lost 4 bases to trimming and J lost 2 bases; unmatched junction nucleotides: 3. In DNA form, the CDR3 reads TGCGCCAGCAGTGCAAGCGGGGTCACAGATACGCAGTATTTT. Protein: CASSASGVTDTQYF.

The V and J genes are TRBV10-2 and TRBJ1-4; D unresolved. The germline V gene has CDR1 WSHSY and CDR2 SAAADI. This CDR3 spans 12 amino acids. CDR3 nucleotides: TGCGCTAGTAGTCCGAGACGGGAAAAACTGTTTTTT. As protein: CASSPRREKLFF.

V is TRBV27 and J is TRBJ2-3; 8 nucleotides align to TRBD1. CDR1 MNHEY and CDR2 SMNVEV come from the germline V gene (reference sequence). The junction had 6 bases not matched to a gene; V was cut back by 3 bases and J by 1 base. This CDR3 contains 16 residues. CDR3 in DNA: TGTGCCAGCAGTTTTCAGGGGGCGATAGGCACAGATACGCAGTATTTT. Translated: CASSFQGAIGTDTQYF.

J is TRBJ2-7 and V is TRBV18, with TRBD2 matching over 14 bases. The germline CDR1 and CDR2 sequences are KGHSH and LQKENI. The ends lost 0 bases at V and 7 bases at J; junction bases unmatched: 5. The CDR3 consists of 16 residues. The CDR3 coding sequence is TGTGCCAGCTCACCACCGGGACTAGCGGGAGTTGGTGAGCAGTACTTC. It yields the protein CASSPPGLAGVGEQYF.

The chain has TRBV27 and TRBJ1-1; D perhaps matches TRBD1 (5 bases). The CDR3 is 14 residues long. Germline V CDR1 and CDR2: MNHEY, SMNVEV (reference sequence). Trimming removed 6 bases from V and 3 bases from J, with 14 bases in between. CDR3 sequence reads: CASSKDSRYTEAFF. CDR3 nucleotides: TGTGCCAGCAGCAAAGACAGTAGGTACACTGAAGCTTTCTTT.

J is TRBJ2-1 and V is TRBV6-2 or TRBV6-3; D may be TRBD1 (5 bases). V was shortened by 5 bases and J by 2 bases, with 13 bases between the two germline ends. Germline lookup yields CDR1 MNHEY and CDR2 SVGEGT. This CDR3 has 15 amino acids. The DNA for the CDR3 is TGTGCCAGCAGTAACGACAGACTTACCTACAATGAGCAGTTCTTC. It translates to CASSNDRLTYNEQFF.

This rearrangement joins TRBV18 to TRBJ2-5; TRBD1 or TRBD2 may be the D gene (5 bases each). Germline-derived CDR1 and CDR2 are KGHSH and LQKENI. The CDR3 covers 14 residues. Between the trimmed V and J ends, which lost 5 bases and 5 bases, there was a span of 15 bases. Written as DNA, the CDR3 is TGTGCCAGCTCATCCCGGGACCTGGGGGAGACCCAGTACTTC. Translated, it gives CASSSRDLGETQYF.

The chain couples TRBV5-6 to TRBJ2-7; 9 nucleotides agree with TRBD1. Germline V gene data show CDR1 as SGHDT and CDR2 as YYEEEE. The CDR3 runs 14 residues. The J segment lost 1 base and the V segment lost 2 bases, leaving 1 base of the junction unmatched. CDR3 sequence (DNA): TGTGCCAGCAGCTTTGGGACAGGGTCCTACGAGCAGTACTTC. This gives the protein CASSFGTGSYEQYF. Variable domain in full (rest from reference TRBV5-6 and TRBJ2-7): DAGVTQSPTHLIKTRGQQVTLRCSPKSGHDTVSWYQQALGQGPQFIFQYYEEEERQRGNFPDRFSGHQFPNYSSELNVNALLLGDSALYLCASSFGTGSYEQYFGPGTRLTVT.

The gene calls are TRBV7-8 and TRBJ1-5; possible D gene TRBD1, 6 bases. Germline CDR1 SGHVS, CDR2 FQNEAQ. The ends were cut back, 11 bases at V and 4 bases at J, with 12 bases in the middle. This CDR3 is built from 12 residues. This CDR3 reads CAGGPGNQPQHF. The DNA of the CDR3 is TGTGCCGGGGGGCCGGGGAATCAGCCCCAGCATTTT. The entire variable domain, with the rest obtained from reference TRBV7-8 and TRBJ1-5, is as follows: GAGVSQSPRYKVAKRGQDVALRCDPISGHVSLFWYQQALGQGPEFLTYFQNEAQLDKSGLPSDRFFAERPEGSVSTLKIQRTQQEDSAVYLCAGGPGNQPQHFGDGTRLSIL.

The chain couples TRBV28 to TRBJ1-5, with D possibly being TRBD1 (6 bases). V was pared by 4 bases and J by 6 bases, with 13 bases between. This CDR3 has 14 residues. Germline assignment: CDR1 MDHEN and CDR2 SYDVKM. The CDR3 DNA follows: TGTGCCAGCAGTTCCACGACAGGCCGTCAGCCCCAGCATTTT. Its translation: CASSSTTGRQPQHF.